These 26 T cell receptor beta chains originate from one sample sequenced in a study of T cells in localized non-small cell lung cancer. Profiled with immunoSEQ multiplex PCR; TCRdb holds only in-frame clones, not every one. The repertoire holds around 25,000 clones, with approximately 86% as singletons. This material consisted of peripheral blood, taken before any cancer treatment. The source is a female donor of 60 years or more with stage I lung adenocarcinoma.

The genes are TRBV9 and TRBJ2-4; no definite D call. V was cut by 0 bases and J by 7 bases, with 11 bases left in between. The CDR3 has 14 amino acids. The germline V gene has CDR1 SGDLS and CDR2 YYNGEE. The DNA of the CDR3 is TGTGCCAGCAGCGTAGCTACGGCGGAGAACATTCAGTACTTC. This sequence encodes CASSVATAENIQYF.

J is TRBJ2-7 and V is TRBV5-6; D tentatively fits TRBD1 or TRBD2 (6 bases each). The ends were cut back, 1 base at V and 2 bases at J, with 10 bases in the middle. CDR1 and CDR2 (germline): SGHDT, YYEEEE. The CDR3 loop spans 14 amino acids. The DNA for the CDR3 is TGTGCCAGCAGCTTGACAGGGAGGACCTACGAGCAGTACTTC. It yields the protein CASSLTGRTYEQYF.

This chain links TRBV11-2 with TRBJ1-1, with D unclear. Germline V gene lookup returns CDR1 SGHAT and CDR2 FQNNGV. The CDR3 runs 13 residues. V lost 0 bases, J lost 2 bases, and 4 bases lay in between. The CDR3 bases are TGTGCCAGCAGCTTAGATAGAAACACTGAAGCTTTCTTT. Its translation is CASSLDRNTEAFF.

The chain links TRBV2 to TRBJ1-2; D is perhaps TRBD1 (6 bases). The CDR3 sequence is 13 residues long. Trimming shortened V by 7 bases and J by 8 bases, and 17 bases separated the two germline ends. Germline CDR1 is SNHLY and CDR2 is FYNNEI. The CDR3 sequence is CASTEVGAWGYTF. CDR3 DNA: TGTGCCAGCACCGAAGTGGGGGCATGGGGCTACACCTTC. Full variable domain (rest looked up from reference TRBV2 and TRBJ1-2): EPEVTQTPSHQVTQMGQEVILRCVPISNHLYFYWYRQILGQKVEFLVSFYNNEISEKSEIFDDQFSVERPDGSNFTLKIRSTKLEDSAMYFCASTEVGAWGYTFGSGTRLTVV.

The chain carries TRBV30 and TRBJ1-2; TRBD1 matches 9 bases. The junction had 13 bases not matched to a gene; V was cut back by 1 base and J by 4 bases. The length of the CDR3 is 17 residues. Per germline, CDR1 GTSNPN and CDR2 SVGIG (reference sequence). The CDR3 nucleotides are TGTGCCTGGAGTGGGGGACAGGGTAGGGGGTTGGCCTATGGCTACACCTTC. Protein product: CAWSGGQGRGLAYGYTF.

J is TRBJ2-7 and V is TRBV5-1; D is unresolved. This CDR3 contains 14 residues. Germline V gives CDR1 SGHRS, CDR2 YFSETQ. Trimming shortened V by 0 bases and J by 2 bases, and 9 bases separated the two germline ends. In DNA form, the CDR3 reads TGCGCCAGCAGCTTGGACCTGCCTACCTACGAGCAGTACTTC. Translated: CASSLDLPTYEQYF.

The chain links TRBV18 to TRBJ1-5; the D gene is possibly TRBD1 (5 bases). The CDR3 length is 17 residues. Germline V gene data show CDR1 as KGHSH and CDR2 as LQKENI. V dropped 3 bases and J dropped 4 bases, with 19 bases sitting between them. CDR3 nucleotides: TGTGCCAGCTCACCGGCTCTACAGGTTTCAAAAAATCAGCCCCAGCATTTT. Amino acids: CASSPALQVSKNQPQHF. The full variable domain, completed using reference TRBV18 and TRBJ1-5, is NAGVMQNPRHLVRRRGQEARLRCSPMKGHSHVYWYRQLPEEGLKFMVYLQKENIIDESGMPKERFSAEFPKEGPSILRIQQVVRGDSAAYFCASSPALQVSKNQPQHFGDGTRLSIL.

The V call is TRBV11-2, the J call TRBJ2-1; no definite D call. The CDR3 loop spans 15 amino acids. CDR1 SGHAT and CDR2 FQNNGV come from the germline V gene. Trimming removed 0 bases from V and 0 bases from J, with 6 bases in between. CDR3 in amino acids: CASSLDYPSYNEQFF. CDR3 DNA sequence: TGTGCCAGCAGCTTAGATTACCCCTCCTACAATGAGCAGTTCTTC.

V and J are TRBV19 and TRBJ2-3; 11 bases agree with TRBD2. CDR3 length: 15 residues. The V gene end was trimmed by 6 bases and the J gene end by 4 bases; junction bases not matched to a gene: 6. Germline CDR1 reads LNHDA; CDR2 reads SQIVND (reference sequence). The CDR3 loop is CASSPLAGGADTQYF. Written as DNA, the CDR3 is TGTGCCAGTAGCCCTCTAGCGGGAGGAGCAGATACGCAGTATTTT.

The chain combines TRBV9 with TRBJ2-1, with 9 positions matching TRBD2. Germline CDR1 reads SGDLS; CDR2 reads YYNGEE. The CDR3 extends over 16 amino acids. The ends lost 3 bases at V and 9 bases at J; junction bases unmatched: 13. Here the CDR3 reads CASSAAPSGKKGEQFF. In DNA form, the CDR3 reads TGTGCCAGCAGCGCTGCCCCTAGCGGGAAGAAGGGTGAGCAGTTCTTC.

This chain links TRBV5-6 with TRBJ1-1; D is perhaps TRBD1 (5 bases). Trimming removed 0 bases from V and 1 base from J, with 10 bases in between. The germline gives CDR1 SGHDT, CDR2 YYEEEE. The CDR3 contains 15 residues. CDR3 in amino acids: CASSLGAGRNTEAFF. The CDR3 DNA is TGTGCCAGCAGCTTGGGGGCAGGGAGGAACACTGAAGCTTTCTTT.

The chain combines TRBV6-1 with TRBJ1-5; no firm D call. The CDR3 has 14 residues. Trimming removed 4 bases at V and 0 bases at J, with 7 bases between. Germline CDR1 is MNHNS and CDR2 is SASEGT. Here the CDR3 reads CASSGEFSNQPQHF. The CDR3 DNA sequence: TGTGCCAGCAGTGGAGAATTTAGCAATCAGCCCCAGCATTTT.

CDR3 loop: CASSALGGVDEAFF. The CDR3 DNA reads as TGTGCCAGCAGTGCATTGGGGGGGGTTGATGAAGCTTTCTTT. The rearrangement uses TRBV2 and TRBJ1-1; a weak D match, TRBD1 (5 bases). CDR1 is SNHLY and CDR2 is FYNNEI in the germline V gene. The V end was cut by 4 bases, the J end by 7 bases, with 16 bases between. This CDR3 contains 14 residues.

This clone was counted once. The J gene is TRBJ2-1, the V gene TRBV5-1; the D gene is possibly TRBD1 (5 bases). CDR1 SGHRS and CDR2 YFSETQ come from the germline V gene. The V end lost 0 bases, the J end lost 3 bases, and 13 bases lay between the germline ends. The length of the CDR3 is 16 residues. The CDR3 sequence is CASSLAQGVNYNEQFF. The CDR3 bases are TGCGCCAGCAGCTTGGCGCAAGGGGTCAACTACAATGAGCAGTTCTTC.

J is TRBJ2-6 and V is TRBV14, with TRBD1 as a possible D gene (6 bases). Germline V gene data show CDR1 as SGHDN and CDR2 as FVKESK. V was clipped by 5 bases and J by 2 bases, with 10 bases between them. The CDR3 is 15 residues long. CDR3 nucleotide sequence: TGTGCCAGCAGCGACACAGGGACTGGGGCCAACGTCCTGACTTTC. Protein: CASSDTGTGANVLTF. Supplemented by reference TRBV14 and TRBJ2-6, the full variable domain reads EAGVTQFPSHSVIEKGQTVTLRCDPISGHDNLYWYRRVMGKEIKFLLHFVKESKQDESGMPNNRFLAERTGGTYSTLKVQPAELEDSGVYFCASSDTGTGANVLTFGAGSRLTVL.

This clone was detected once. The gene calls are TRBV9 and TRBJ2-7; D remains unclear. This CDR3 contains 16 residues. V lost 3 bases to trimming and J lost 5 bases, with 21 bases between them. CDR1 and CDR2 from the germline V gene are SGDLS and YYNGEE. CDR3 in DNA: TGTGCCAGCAGCGCTGTATCCTCTCCGGCTGCGAACGAGCAGTACTTC. Its translation is CASSAVSSPAANEQYF.

The CDR3 sequence: CASSGIATYNEQFF. The CDR3 DNA is TGCGCCAGCAGTGGGATAGCAACCTACAATGAGCAGTTCTTC. V usage is TRBV10-2 and J usage is TRBJ2-1; D unclear. V was pared by 4 bases and J by 2 bases, with 9 bases between. The germline CDR1 and CDR2 sequences are WSHSY and SAAADI. There are 14 residues in the CDR3.

V is TRBV25-1 and J is TRBJ2-1; 8 bases are shared with TRBD1. The V and J ends lost 2 bases and 1 base, in that order; junction bases with no gene match: 7. Germline CDR1 MGHDK, CDR2 SYGVNS. The CDR3 loop spans 17 amino acids. The CDR3 sequence is CASSERPGGESYNEQFF. Here the CDR3 DNA reads TGTGCCAGCAGTGAACGTCCAGGGGGCGAATCCTACAATGAGCAGTTCTTC.

This rearrangement joins TRBV28 to TRBJ2-4; 9 nucleotides align to TRBD1. V was clipped by 5 bases and J by 3 bases; unmatched bases: 8. Germline CDR1 reads MDHEN; CDR2 reads SYDVKM. The CDR3 is made up of 16 amino acids. The chain's CDR3 is CASSPIGQGSKNIQYF. For the CDR3, the DNA is TGTGCCAGCAGTCCAATTGGACAGGGGAGCAAAAACATTCAGTACTTC. Using reference TRBV28 and TRBJ2-4 for the parts outside the CDR3, the full variable domain is DVKVTQSSRYLVKRTGEKVFLECVQDMDHENMFWYRQDPGLGLRLIYFSYDVKMKEKGDIPEGYSVSREKKERFSLILESASTNQTSMYLCASSPIGQGSKNIQYFGAGTRLSVL.

The chain has TRBV18 and TRBJ1-3; 7 bases are shared with TRBD1. The V gene's germline CDR1 is KGHSH and CDR2 LQKENI. The CDR3 covers 15 residues. Trimming took 3 bases from V and 2 from J; bases not matched to a gene: 4. CDR3: CASSPLQGAGNTIYF. CDR3 bases: TGTGCCAGCTCACCCCTCCAGGGGGCTGGAAACACCATATATTTT.

The rearrangement joins TRBV30 to TRBJ2-7; D gene uncertain. The V gene's germline CDR1 is GTSNPN and CDR2 SVGIG (reference sequence). V was clipped by 4 bases and J by 1 base, with 14 bases between them. The CDR3 is 14 residues long. The CDR3 protein is CAWIPTRSSYEQYF. For the CDR3, the DNA is TGTGCCTGGATACCCACCCGGAGTTCCTACGAGCAGTACTTC.

The rearrangement uses TRBV29-1 and TRBJ1-1, with D perhaps matching TRBD1 (6 bases). Germline V lookup: CDR1 SQVTM, CDR2 ANQGSEA. The CDR3 length is 13 residues. Trimming cost V 5 bases and J 4 bases, with 14 bases left between them. The CDR3 region has the DNA TGCAGCGTTTGGAGGGGGAAAGGCACTGAAGCTTTCTTT. It yields the protein CSVWRGKGTEAFF.

This rearrangement joins TRBV7-6 to TRBJ1-4, with 8 bases identical to TRBD1. From germline, CDR1 is SGHVS and CDR2 FNYEAQ. V gave up 3 bases and J gave up 4 bases; unmatched junction bases: 4. This CDR3 has 15 residues. This CDR3 is CASSFETGGNEKLFF. CDR3 nucleotides: TGTGCCAGCAGCTTTGAAACAGGGGGTAATGAAAAACTGTTTTTT.

The chain carries TRBV19 and TRBJ1-1; no firm D call. V was clipped by 5 bases and J by 1 base, with 17 bases between them. Per germline, CDR1 LNHDA and CDR2 SQIVND (reference sequence). This CDR3 has 16 residues. As DNA, the CDR3 is TGTGCCAGTAGTCCCCGGACCGGACCGAAGAACACTGAAGCTTTCTTT. Translated, it gives CASSPRTGPKNTEAFF.

This clone was found once. The V and J genes are TRBV10-2 and TRBJ2-7; no clear D. Germline lookup yields CDR1 WSHSY and CDR2 SAAADI. The ends were cut back, 3 bases at V and 1 base at J, with 1 base in the middle. This CDR3 is built from 11 residues. The CDR3 coding sequence is TGCGCCAGCAGTGAATCCTACGAGCAGTACTTC. Protein sequence: CASSESYEQYF.

The chain recombines TRBV5-4 with TRBJ2-1; D gene ambiguous. The germline CDR1 and CDR2 sequences are SGHNT and YYREEE (reference sequence). The CDR3 sequence is 15 residues long. The V gene lost 4 bases and the J gene lost 3 bases, with 14 bases spanning the gap. DNA of the CDR3: TGTGCCAGCAGCGAAACGTCACGACTCTACAATGAGCAGTTCTTC. Encoded protein: CASSETSRLYNEQFF.